This entry is about one T cell receptor beta chain. Its antigen is not known. This sample is drawn from a study of CD8+ T cells in alopecia areata. Whole-study context: Severity of treated patients was scored by affected scalp percentage.

Trimming left V 7 bases short and J 4 bases short, with 13 bases between. The CDR3 spans 13 residues. Germline V gene data show CDR1 as LNHDA and CDR2 as SQIVND (reference sequence). The study, taken as a whole, reports: On tofacitinib, scalp and blood still held many of the expanded lesional clones.

RNA extraction and reverse transcription yielded cDNA as sequencing template. Sequencing was performed with immunoSEQ multiplex PCR; in TCRdb, only in-frame clones are kept and a portion is missing. This sample carries some 160,000 clones, roughly 65% of them seen once, and the ten largest clones take 0.91%. Regarding treatment: oral pan-JAK inhibitor, 5-10 mg twice daily. It was from alopecia areata patients that lesional scalp punch biopsies and peripheral blood were collected. The V gene is TRBV19, the J gene TRBJ2-5; D perhaps matches TRBD1 (6 bases). The TCR comes from a human donor with alopecia areata. The source material was CD4+ T cells sorted from blood, sampled at week 4, from a patient treated with tofacitinib. The chain's CDR3 is CASTFGRGETQYF. CDR3 bases: TGTGCCAGTACCTTCGGCAGGGGAGAGACCCAGTACTTC. Full variable domain (remainder filled in from reference TRBV19 and TRBJ2-5): DGGITQSPKYLFRKEGQNVTLSCEQNLNHDAMYWYRQDPGQGLRLIYYSQIVNDFQKGDIAEGYSVSREKKESFPLTVTSAQKNPTAFYLCASTFGRGETQYFGPGTRLLVL.